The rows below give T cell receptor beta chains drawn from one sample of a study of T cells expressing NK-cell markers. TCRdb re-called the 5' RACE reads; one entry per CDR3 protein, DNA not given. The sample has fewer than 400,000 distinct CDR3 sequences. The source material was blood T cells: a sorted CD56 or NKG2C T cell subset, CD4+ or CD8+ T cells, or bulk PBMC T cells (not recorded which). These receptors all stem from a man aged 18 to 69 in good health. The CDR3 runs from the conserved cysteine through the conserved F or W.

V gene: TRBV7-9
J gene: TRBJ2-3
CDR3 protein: CASSLLQAGGVNTQYF

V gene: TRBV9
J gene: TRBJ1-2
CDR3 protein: CASSPTFPGRSYGYTF

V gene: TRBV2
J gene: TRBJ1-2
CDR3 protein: CASSRAPTGNYGYTF

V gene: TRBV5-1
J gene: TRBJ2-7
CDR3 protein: CASRRDPGWVYEQYF

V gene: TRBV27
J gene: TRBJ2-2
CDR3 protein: CAGKTGGPPGTGELFF

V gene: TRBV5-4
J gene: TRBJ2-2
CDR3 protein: CASGYRATGELFF

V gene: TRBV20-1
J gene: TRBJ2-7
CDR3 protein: CSASLTSYEQYF

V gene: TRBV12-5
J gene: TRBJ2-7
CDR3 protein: CASGRRTDFYEQYF

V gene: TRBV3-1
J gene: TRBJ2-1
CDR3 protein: CASSQGLAGSGFF

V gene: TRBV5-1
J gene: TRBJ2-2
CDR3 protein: CASSLEVVDVGELFF

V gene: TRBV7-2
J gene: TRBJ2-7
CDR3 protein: CASSYGLAGAWGEQYF

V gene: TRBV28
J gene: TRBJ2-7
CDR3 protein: CASNRDRVSYEQYF

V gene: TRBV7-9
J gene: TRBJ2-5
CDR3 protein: CASSLSGAQGETQYF

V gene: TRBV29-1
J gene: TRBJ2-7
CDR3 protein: CSVEDEGSLEQYF

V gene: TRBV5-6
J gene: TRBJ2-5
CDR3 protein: CASSFRRERETQYF

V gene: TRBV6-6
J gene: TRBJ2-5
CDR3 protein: CASTHTNQETQYF

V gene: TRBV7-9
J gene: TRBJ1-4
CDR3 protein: CASSPPLNGVEKLFF

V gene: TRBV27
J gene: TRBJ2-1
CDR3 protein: CASSLRVVQFF

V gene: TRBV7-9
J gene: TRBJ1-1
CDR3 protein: CASSKQGHHNTEAFF

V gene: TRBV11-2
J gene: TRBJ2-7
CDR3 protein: CASSAWRGTRTPYEQYF

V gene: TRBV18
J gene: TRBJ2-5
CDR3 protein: CASSPGTSGAETQYF

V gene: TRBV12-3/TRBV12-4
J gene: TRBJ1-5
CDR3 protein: CATADYSNQPQHF

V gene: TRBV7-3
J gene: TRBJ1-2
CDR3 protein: CASSLRGAANYGYTF

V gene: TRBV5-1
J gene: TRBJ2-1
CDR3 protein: CASSLQRDKGTHNEQFF

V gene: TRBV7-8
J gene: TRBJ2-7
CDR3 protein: CASSLGGLNEQYF

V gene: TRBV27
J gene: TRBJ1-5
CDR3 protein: CASSRTGRGQPQHF

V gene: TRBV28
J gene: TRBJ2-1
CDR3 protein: CASSFLRRFEQFF

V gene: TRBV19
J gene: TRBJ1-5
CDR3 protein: CASSMGRPLLGQPQHF

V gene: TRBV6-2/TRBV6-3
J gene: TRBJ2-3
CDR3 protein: CASSYSKRGTDTQYF

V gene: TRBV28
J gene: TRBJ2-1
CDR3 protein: CASTPGGRREQFF

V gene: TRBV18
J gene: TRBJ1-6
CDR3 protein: CASSPGTVWPPLHF

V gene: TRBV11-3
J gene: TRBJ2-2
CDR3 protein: CASSLGLTNTGELFF

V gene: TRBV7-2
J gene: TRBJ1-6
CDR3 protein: CASSLQGYNSPLHF

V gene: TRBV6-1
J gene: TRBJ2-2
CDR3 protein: CATGRGYTGELFF

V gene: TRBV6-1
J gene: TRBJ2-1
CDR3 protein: CASRAQAGTGSYNEQFF

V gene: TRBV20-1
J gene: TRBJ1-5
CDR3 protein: CSAPTSADQPQHF

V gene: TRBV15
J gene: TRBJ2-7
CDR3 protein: CATSREGQGAYEQYF

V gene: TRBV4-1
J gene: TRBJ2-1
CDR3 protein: CASSISGAGVYNEQFF

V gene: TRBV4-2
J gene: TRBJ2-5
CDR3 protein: CASSAQPSFGETQYF

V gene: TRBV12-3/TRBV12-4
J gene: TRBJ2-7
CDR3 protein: CASSGGGSTRQYF

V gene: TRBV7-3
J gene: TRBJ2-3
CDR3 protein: CASSLGFRGGTDTQYF

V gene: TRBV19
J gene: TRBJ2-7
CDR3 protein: CASSKSGQGGSYEQYF

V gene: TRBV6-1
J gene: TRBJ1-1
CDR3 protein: CASSEQAKNTEAFF

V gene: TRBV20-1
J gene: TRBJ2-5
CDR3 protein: CSASDGMTETQYF

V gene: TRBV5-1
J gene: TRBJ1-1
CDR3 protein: CASSPMTGGRGTEAFF

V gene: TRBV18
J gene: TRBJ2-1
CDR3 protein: CASSPGRTGGEQFF

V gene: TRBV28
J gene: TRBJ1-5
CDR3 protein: CASGLPGSSNQPQHF

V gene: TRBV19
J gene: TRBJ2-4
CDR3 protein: CASSAGRGIVNIQYF

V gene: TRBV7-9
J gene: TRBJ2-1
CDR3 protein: CASSLFLGGGDEQFF

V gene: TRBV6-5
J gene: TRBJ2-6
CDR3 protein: CASSYSWTGVMGVLTF

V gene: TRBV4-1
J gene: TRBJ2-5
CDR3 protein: CASSQVLGGGETQYF

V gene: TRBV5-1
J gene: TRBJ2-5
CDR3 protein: CASSRTRGAETQYF

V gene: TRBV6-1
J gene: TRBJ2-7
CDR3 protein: CASSDNSAGVYEQYF

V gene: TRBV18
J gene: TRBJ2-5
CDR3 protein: CASSPGVSETQYF

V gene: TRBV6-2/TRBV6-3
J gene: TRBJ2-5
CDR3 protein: CASSTGGKTQYF

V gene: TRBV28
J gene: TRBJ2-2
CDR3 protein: CASSPRGLYTGELFF

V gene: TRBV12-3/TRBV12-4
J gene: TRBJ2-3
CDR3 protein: CASSLSRFSTSTDTQYF

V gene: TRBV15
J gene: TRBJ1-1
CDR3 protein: CATSRDSGKNTEAFF

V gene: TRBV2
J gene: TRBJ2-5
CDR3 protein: CASSGGGGRLQETQYF

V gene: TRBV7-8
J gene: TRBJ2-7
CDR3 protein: CASSFRDRAVEQYF